This T cell receptor (beta chain) was observed in a study of blood T cell repertoires in COVID-19. Looked up from germline, CDR1 is LGHNA and CDR2 is YSLEER. V lost 3 bases, J lost 4 bases, and 7 bases stayed unmatched. The CDR3 runs to 15 residues. Method: immunoSEQ multiplex PCR; TCRdb's copy keeps in-frame clones and lacks some. The sample lists approximately 120,000 clones; approximately 90% were seen once. The source material was peripheral blood. This clonotype was obtained from a man between 45 and 60 years old with COVID-19, enrolled during active disease. The chain carries TRBV4-3 and TRBJ2-5; TRBD1 agrees at 8 bases. CDR3 sequence (DNA): TGCGCCAGCAGCCACCGGACAGGGTGGGGAGAGACCCAGTACTTC. Residues: CASSHRTGWGETQYF.